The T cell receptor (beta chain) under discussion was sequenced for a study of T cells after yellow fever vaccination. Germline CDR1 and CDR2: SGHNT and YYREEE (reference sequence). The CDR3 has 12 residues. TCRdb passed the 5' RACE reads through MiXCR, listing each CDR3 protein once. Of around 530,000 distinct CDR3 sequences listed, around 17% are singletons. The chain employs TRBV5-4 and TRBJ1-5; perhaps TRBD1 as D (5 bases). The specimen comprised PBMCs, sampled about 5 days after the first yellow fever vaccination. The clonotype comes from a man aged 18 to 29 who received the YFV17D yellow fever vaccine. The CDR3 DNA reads TGTGCTAAGAAAGGGGCCAATCAGCCCCAGCATTTT. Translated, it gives CAKKGANQPQHF.